Sequencing of this T cell receptor beta chain was carried out in a study of shared clonotypes between healthy human individuals. Some clones are missing from TCRdb's copy, which holds only in-frame ones; the method was immunoSEQ multiplex PCR. The sample holds more than 2 million clones; around 93% are singletons and the top ten take around 1.7%. Whole-study results and caveats: It was expected that sequencing depth would affect clonotype sharing among donors.

In the case of this clone: Its target is not known.

CDR1 and CDR2 (germline): SNHLY, FYNNEI. This CDR3 is 17 amino acids long. After removal of 6 bases from V and 8 bases from J, the junction contained 15 bases not matched to a gene. CD45RO negativity and positive selection for CCR7 defined naive CD8 cells, a population that excluded terminally differentiated effector memory CD45RA+ cells. Sequenced: naive CD8+ T cells from PBMCs. The receptor was isolated from a man between 18 and 29 years old in good health. Some clones in this sample may be carry-over from other donors' samples. The chain has TRBV2 and TRBJ2-1, with 11 bases that match TRBD1. CDR3: CASRTTIGQGALYEQFF. Here the CDR3 DNA reads TGTGCCAGCAGGACCACGATAGGACAGGGGGCCCTGTATGAGCAGTTCTTC. The full variable domain, completed using reference TRBV2 and TRBJ2-1, is EPEVTQTPSHQVTQMGQEVILRCVPISNHLYFYWYRQILGQKVEFLVSFYNNEISEKSEIFDDQFSVERPDGSNFTLKIRSTKLEDSAMYFCASRTTIGQGALYEQFFGPGTRLTVL.